Below are 7 T cell receptor beta chains sequenced from a single sample in a study of T cell responses to AZD1222 COVID-19 vaccine. Sequencing used immunoSEQ multiplex PCR; TCRdb keeps in-frame clones, though not all of them. Counted here are some 110,000 clones, roughly 91% occurring once; the ten biggest clones make up around 3.8%. The specimen was peripheral blood, collected 28 days after the second AZD1222 dose. The receptor set was obtained from an adult who received the AZD1222 COVID-19 vaccine.

The chain couples TRBV30 to TRBJ1-4, with 9 bases aligning to TRBD1. The CDR3 sequence is 13 residues long. Germline values: CDR1 GTSNPN, CDR2 SVGIG (reference sequence). V lost 7 bases to trimming and J lost 8 bases; unmatched junction nucleotides: 8. The CDR3 region is CASPGQGHEKLFF. CDR3 in DNA: TGTGCCTCCCCGGGACAGGGTCACGAAAAACTGTTTTTT.

The V call is TRBV29-1, the J call TRBJ2-7; D not certain. The CDR3 runs 11 residues. The V and J ends lost 4 bases and 7 bases respectively, with 11 bases between them. Germline V gene lookup returns CDR1 SQVTM and CDR2 ANQGSEA. The CDR3 bases are TGCAGCGTTGGGCGATCAGAGGAGCAGTACTTC. It translates to CSVGRSEEQYF.

The V call is TRBV9, the J call TRBJ2-7, with 13 bases lining up with TRBD2. V gave up 4 bases and J gave up 4 bases; unmatched junction bases: 8. This CDR3 spans 16 amino acids. Per the germline V gene, CDR1 is SGDLS and CDR2 is YYNGEE. Written as DNA, the CDR3 is TGTGCCAGCAGCCCCCGACTAGCGGGGGGAACTTACGAGCAGTACTTC. As protein: CASSPRLAGGTYEQYF.

V is TRBV7-2 and J is TRBJ2-7; 7 bases are a match to TRBD1. With V trimmed by 6 bases and J by 2 bases, 10 bases remained unmatched. From germline, CDR1 is SGHTA and CDR2 FQGNSA. CDR3 length: 15 residues. CDR3 nucleotide sequence: TGTGCCAGCAGACTTGACCCAGGGGGTGCCTACGAGCAGTACTTC. Encoded protein: CASRLDPGGAYEQYF.

This chain links TRBV6-1 with TRBJ1-3; a possible D gene is TRBD1 (5 bases). Trimming pared 2 bases from V and 4 bases from J, leaving 12 bases between. CDR1 and CDR2 from the germline V gene are MNHNS and SASEGT. The CDR3 totals 15 residues. CDR3 in DNA: TGTGCCAGCAGTGAATACCCCAGGGCGGGAAACACCATATATTTT. This translates into CASSEYPRAGNTIYF.

The chain recombines TRBV7-6 with TRBJ2-7; D unresolved. The CDR3 spans 15 residues. Germline-derived CDR1 and CDR2 are SGHVS and FNYEAQ. Trimming cost V 1 base and J 0 bases, with 10 bases left between them. CDR3 nucleotides: TGTGCCAGCAGCTTAGTCGATGGGTTCTCCTACGAGCAGTACTTC. Translated, it gives CASSLVDGFSYEQYF.

The J gene is TRBJ2-3, the V gene TRBV11-2, with 11 bases fitting TRBD2. Losses at the gene ends were 5 bases for V and 3 bases for J; bases not matched to a gene: 7. Germline V lookup: CDR1 SGHAT, CDR2 FQNNGV. This CDR3 has 16 amino acids. The CDR3 DNA is TGTGCCAGCAGCCGGCTACTAGCGGGAGCTACAGATACGCAGTATTTT. Amino acid sequence: CASSRLLAGATDTQYF.